This T cell receptor beta chain is from a study of shared clonotypes between healthy human individuals. The study, taken as a whole, reports: Naive subsets tended to show greater estimated richness than memory subsets. Across several donors, naive CD4 shared roughly 5%, naive CD8 more than 3%, memory CD4 2% to 2.5%, memory CD8 0.4%.

Assay: immunoSEQ multiplex PCR; the TCRdb copy retains only in-frame clones and omits some. The data contain about 1 million clones, about 77% of them singletons. This clone has a single count. Antigen specificity is unknown. Germline CDR1 SNHLY, CDR2 FYNNEI. The CDR3 length is 14 residues. Unmatched junction bases numbered 17, after V lost 7 bases and J lost 16 bases. Sequencing input: memory CD4+ T cells sorted from blood. Subset reported: CD45RA-negative fraction. The receptor was derived from a man aged 18 to 29 in good health. This chain links TRBV2 with TRBJ2-1; 9 bases are a match to TRBD1. Here the CDR3 DNA reads TGTGCCAGCAAGGACAGGGGCGTTCGGGGAGATGGTTTCTTC. Protein sequence: CASKDRGVRGDGFF. Full variable domain (outside the CDR3, taken from reference TRBV2 and TRBJ2-1): EPEVTQTPSHQVTQMGQEVILRCVPISNHLYFYWYRQILGQKVEFLVSFYNNEISEKSEIFDDQFSVERPDGSNFTLKIRSTKLEDSAMYFCASKDRGVRGDGFFGPGTRLTVL.